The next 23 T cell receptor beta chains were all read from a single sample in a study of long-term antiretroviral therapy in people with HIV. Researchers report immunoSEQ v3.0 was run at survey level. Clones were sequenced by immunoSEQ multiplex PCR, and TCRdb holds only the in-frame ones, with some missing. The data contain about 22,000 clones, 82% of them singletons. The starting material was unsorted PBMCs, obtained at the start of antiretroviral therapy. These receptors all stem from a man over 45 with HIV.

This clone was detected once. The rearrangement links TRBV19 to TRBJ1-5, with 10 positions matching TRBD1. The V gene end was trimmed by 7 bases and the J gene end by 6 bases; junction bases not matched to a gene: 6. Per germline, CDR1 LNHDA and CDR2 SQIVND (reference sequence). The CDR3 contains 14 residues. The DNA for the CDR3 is TGTGCCAGTACCGGGACAGGGGAAAGTCAGCCCCAGCATTTT. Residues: CASTGTGESQPQHF. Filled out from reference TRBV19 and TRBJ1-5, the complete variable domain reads DGGITQSPKYLFRKEGQNVTLSCEQNLNHDAMYWYRQDPGQGLRLIYYSQIVNDFQKGDIAEGYSVSREKKESFPLTVTSAQKNPTAFYLCASTGTGESQPQHFGDGTRLSIL.

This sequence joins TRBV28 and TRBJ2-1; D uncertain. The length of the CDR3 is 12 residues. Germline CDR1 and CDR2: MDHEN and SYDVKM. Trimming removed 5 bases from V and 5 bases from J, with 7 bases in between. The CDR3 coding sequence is TGTGCCAGCAGTCTGACCCACAATGAGCAGTTCTTC. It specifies CASSLTHNEQFF.

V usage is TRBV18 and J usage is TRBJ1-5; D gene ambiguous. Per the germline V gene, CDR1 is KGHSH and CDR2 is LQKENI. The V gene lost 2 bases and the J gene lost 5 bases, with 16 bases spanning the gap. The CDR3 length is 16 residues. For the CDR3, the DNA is TGTGCCAGCTCACCATTCGGGCCCGCTATCTATCAGCCCCAGCATTTT. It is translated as CASSPFGPAIYQPQHF. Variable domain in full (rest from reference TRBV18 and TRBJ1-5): NAGVMQNPRHLVRRRGQEARLRCSPMKGHSHVYWYRQLPEEGLKFMVYLQKENIIDESGMPKERFSAEFPKEGPSILRIQQVVRGDSAAYFCASSPFGPAIYQPQHFGDGTRLSIL.

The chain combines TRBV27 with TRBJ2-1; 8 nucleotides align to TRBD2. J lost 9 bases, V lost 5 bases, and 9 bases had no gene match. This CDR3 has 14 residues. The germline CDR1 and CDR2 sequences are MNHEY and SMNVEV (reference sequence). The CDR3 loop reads CASSASAGAGEQFF. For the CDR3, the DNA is TGTGCCAGCAGTGCATCAGCGGGAGCGGGTGAGCAGTTCTTC.

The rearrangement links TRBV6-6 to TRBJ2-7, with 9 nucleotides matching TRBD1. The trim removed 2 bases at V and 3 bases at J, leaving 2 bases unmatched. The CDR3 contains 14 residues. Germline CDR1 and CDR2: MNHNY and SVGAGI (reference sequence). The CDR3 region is CASSYGTGLYEQYF. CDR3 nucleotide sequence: TGTGCCAGCAGTTACGGGACAGGGCTCTACGAGCAGTACTTC.

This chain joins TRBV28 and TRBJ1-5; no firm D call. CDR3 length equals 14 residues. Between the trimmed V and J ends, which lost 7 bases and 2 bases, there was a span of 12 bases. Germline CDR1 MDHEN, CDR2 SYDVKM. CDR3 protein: CASTLYWGNQPQHF. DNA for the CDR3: TGTGCCAGCACCTTATATTGGGGCAATCAGCCCCAGCATTTT.

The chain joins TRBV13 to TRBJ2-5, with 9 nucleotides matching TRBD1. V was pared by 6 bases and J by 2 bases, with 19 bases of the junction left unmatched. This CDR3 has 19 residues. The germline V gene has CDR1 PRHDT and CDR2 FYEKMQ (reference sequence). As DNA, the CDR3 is TGTGCCAGCAGTTATTCACAGGGGGCGACGGGAGGCGGTCAAGAGACCCAGTACTTC. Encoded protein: CASSYSQGATGGGQETQYF.

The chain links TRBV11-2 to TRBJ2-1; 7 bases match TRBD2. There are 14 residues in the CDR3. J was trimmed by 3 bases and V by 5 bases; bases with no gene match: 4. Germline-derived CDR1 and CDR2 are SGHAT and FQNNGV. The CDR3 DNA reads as TGTGCCAGCAGCCAAGCGGGGTTCTACAATGAGCAGTTCTTC. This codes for CASSQAGFYNEQFF.

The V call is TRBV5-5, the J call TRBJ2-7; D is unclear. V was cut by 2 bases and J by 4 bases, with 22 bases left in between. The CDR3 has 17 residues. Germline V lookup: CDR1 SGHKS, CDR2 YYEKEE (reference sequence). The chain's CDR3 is CASSFLGSGPDIYEQYF. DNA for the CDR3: TGTGCCAGCAGCTTTTTGGGCTCAGGCCCAGATATATACGAGCAGTACTTC.

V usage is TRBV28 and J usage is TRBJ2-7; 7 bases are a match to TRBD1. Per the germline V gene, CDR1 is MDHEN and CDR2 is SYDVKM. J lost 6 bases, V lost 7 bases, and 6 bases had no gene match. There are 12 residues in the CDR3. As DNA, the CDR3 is TGTGCCAGCACCCCCCCAGGGGGCGAGCAGTACTTC. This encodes CASTPPGGEQYF.

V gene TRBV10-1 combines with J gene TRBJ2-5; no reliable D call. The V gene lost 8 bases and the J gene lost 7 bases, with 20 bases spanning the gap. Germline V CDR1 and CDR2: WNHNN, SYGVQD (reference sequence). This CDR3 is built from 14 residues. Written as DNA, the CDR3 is TGCGCCAGCGCTACGAAGCCGGAATCTGGGACCCAGTACTTC. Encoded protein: CASATKPESGTQYF.

The DNA for the CDR3 is TGTGCCAGCAGCCCAACTCTATGGACGGGAAAAAGAATTCAGTACTTC. It specifies CASSPTLWTGKRIQYF. The chain carries TRBV7-2 and TRBJ2-4; tentatively, D is TRBD2 (5 bases). Deletions cut 5 bases from V and 10 bases from J, with 24 bases between. The germline gives CDR1 SGHTA, CDR2 FQGNSA. This CDR3 has 16 residues.

The DNA of the CDR3 is TGTGCCAGCAGCTTAGGTTATGGGGGATACAATGAGCAGTTCTTC. This encodes CASSLGYGGYNEQFF. The chain uses TRBV7-3 and TRBJ2-1; the D call may be TRBD1 or TRBD2 (5 bases each). The CDR3 is 15 amino acids. V lost 2 bases and J lost 4, with 12 bases in between. Looked up from germline, CDR1 is SGHTA and CDR2 is FQGTGA.

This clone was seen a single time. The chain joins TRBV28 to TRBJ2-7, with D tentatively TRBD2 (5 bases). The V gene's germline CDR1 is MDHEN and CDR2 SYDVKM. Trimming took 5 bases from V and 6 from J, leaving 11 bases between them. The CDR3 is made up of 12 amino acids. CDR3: CASSLDWGEQYF. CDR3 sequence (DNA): TGTGCCAGCAGTCTGGACTGGGGCGAGCAGTACTTC.

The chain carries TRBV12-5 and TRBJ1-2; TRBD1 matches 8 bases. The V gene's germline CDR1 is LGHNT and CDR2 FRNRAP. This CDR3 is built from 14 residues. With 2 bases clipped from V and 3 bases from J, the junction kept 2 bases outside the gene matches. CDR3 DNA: TGTGCTAGTGGTTTGCAGGGGGCCTACTATGGCTACACCTTC. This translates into CASGLQGAYYGYTF.

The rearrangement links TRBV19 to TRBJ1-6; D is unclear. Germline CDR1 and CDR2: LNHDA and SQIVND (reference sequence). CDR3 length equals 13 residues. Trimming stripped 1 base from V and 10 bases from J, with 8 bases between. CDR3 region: CASSIATRSPLHF. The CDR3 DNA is TGTGCCAGTAGTATAGCGACAAGATCACCCCTCCACTTT.

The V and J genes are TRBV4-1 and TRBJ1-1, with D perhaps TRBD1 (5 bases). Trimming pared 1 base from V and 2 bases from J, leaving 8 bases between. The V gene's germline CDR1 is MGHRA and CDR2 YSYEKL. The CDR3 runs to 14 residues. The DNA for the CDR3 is TGCGCCAGCAGCCAAGGTTGGGACAACACTGAAGCTTTCTTT. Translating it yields CASSQGWDNTEAFF.

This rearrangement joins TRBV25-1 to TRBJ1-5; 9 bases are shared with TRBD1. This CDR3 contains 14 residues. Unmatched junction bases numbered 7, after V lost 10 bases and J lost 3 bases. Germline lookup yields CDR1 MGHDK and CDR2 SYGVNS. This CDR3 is CATSTGGLNQPQHF. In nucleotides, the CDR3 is TGTGCCACCTCGACAGGGGGGCTCAATCAGCCCCAGCATTTT.

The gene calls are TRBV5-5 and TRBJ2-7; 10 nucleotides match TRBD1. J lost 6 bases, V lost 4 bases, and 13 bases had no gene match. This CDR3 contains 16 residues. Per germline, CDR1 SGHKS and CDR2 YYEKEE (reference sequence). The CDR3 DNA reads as TGTGCCAGCAGCACCGATGACAGGGGGCGGAGGGGCGAGCAGTACTTC. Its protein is CASSTDDRGRRGEQYF.

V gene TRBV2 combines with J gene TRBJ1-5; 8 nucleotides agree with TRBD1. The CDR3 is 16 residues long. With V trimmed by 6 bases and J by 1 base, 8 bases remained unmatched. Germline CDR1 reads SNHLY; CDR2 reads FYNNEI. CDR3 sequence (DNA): TGTGCCAGCAGCTGGACAGGGCGATCGAGCAATCAGCCCCAGCATTTT. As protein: CASSWTGRSSNQPQHF.

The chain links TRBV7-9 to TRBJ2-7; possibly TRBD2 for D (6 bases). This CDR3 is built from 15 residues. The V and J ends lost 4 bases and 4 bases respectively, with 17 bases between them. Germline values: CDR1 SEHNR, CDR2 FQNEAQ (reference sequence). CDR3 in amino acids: CASSSRDSVRYEQYF. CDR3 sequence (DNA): TGTGCCAGCAGCTCCCGGGACTCTGTGCGTTACGAGCAGTACTTC.

The CDR3 loop is CASSLGVGQDYEQYF. CDR3 DNA sequence: TGTGCCAGCAGCCTAGGGGTAGGACAGGACTACGAGCAGTACTTC. The chain uses TRBV7-2 and TRBJ2-7; 7 nucleotides match TRBD1. Germline trimming cut 5 bases from V and 3 bases from J; bases unmatched to any gene: 10. The CDR3 is 15 amino acids. Germline V gene data show CDR1 as SGHTA and CDR2 as FQGNSA.

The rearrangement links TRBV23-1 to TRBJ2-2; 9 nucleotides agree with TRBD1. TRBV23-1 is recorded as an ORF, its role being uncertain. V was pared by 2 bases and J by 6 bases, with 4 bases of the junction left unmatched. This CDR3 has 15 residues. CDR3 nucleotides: TGCGCCAGCAGTCAACCGGGACAGGGAGCCGGGGAGCTGTTTTTT. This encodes CASSQPGQGAGELFF.